The T cell receptor (beta chain) under discussion was sequenced for a study of cytomegalovirus exposure and HLA in healthy donors (dated 2017 in TCRdb). Study-wide context: According to a later analysis, one platform produced both the 100 to 150 validation repertoires and the approximately 660 repertoires of the first cohort. Along with the approximately 700-subject first cohort, a separate validation cohort of about 110 different subjects was used. To predict cytomegalovirus infection status, the study combined high-throughput TCR immunosequencing, statistical association of individual TCRs with disease status, and machine learning. The study aimed to test whether cataloging public T cell receptors could reveal signatures of past pathogen exposure. Study-wide conclusions, independent of this receptor: The study gave a list of 150 to 200 TCR beta chains associated with cytomegalovirus. According to the authors, the approach could potentially be generalized to other disease states and immunological phenotypes. A few of the identified cytomegalovirus-associated TCR beta chains were confirmed in vitro to be specific for cytomegalovirus antigens. All 120 or so repertoires were used to score co-occurrence in the validation cohort in a later analysis, because that analysis had no HLA typing for the cohort. While some public TCRs were present in many individuals, most TCR sequences turned up only very rarely across donors. In a later analysis, TCRs clustered in the first cohort were found to also tend to co-occur in the 120 or so validation repertoires, with 85% to 95% of cluster scores above 0. The classifier was reported to diagnose cytomegalovirus status with high specificity and sensitivity in both the original cohort and the validation cohort.

CDR1 and CDR2 are drawn from the germline V gene: SGHTA, FQGNSA. Spanning cysteine to phenylalanine, the CDR3 consists of 15 amino acids. Only CDR3 DNA remains: 45 bases, in frame from the first base. V lost 4 bases and J lost 3 bases, and the count of bases not matched to a germline gene is 3. Regarding this clone: The specificity of this receptor is unknown. No much larger clone exists at a distance of one base, and base qualities are not known.

Library prep was done by the immunoSEQ multiplex PCR assay. Per the authors' processing: A statistical classification framework was built for diagnosing cytomegalovirus status from the catalog of TCR beta chain sequences. The clones in this table, taken by TCRdb from immuneACCESS, are in-frame only. Not every clone is retained; where verified, under half of the shortfall comes from an unresolved V gene, and the cause of the rest is unknown. From that table come the V and J calls and clone size; the DNA was used to work out D and trimming. For this sample there are 71,000 or so clones; approximately 94% appear just once. The top ten clonotypes cover 2.5% to 4% of the sample. Donors formed part of the validation cohort, which comprised 95 to 150 subjects and was distinct from the first cohort of 550 to 850 subjects.

The sample consisted of PBMCs. This clonotype was sampled from a woman aged 18-29 years in good health and CMV-seropositive. The sequence joins TRBV7-2 to TRBJ2-1, and 10 junction bases match TRBD2. The CDR3 amino acid sequence is: CASSSSSGGYNEQFF. At the DNA level, the sequence is TGTGCCAGCAGCTCCTCTAGCGGGGGCTACAATGAGCAGTTCTTC.